This T cell receptor beta chain was captured by sequencing in a study of blood T cell repertoires in COVID-19. Repertoires were generated with immunoSEQ multiplex PCR, while TCRdb's copy carries only in-frame clones and drops some. The data contain nearly 85,000 clones, around 82% of them singletons. Per germline, CDR1 MNHNS and CDR2 SASEGT. The CDR3 is made up of 13 amino acids. Trimming cost V 0 bases and J 6 bases, with 8 bases left between them. The V call is TRBV6-1, the J call TRBJ1-2, with D hard to call. This sequence was found in a woman aged 60-75 years with acute or convalescent COVID-19. Sequenced material: peripheral blood. The CDR3 protein is CASSEAPLHGYTF. As DNA, the CDR3 is TGTGCCAGCAGTGAAGCCCCCCTCCATGGCTACACCTTC.